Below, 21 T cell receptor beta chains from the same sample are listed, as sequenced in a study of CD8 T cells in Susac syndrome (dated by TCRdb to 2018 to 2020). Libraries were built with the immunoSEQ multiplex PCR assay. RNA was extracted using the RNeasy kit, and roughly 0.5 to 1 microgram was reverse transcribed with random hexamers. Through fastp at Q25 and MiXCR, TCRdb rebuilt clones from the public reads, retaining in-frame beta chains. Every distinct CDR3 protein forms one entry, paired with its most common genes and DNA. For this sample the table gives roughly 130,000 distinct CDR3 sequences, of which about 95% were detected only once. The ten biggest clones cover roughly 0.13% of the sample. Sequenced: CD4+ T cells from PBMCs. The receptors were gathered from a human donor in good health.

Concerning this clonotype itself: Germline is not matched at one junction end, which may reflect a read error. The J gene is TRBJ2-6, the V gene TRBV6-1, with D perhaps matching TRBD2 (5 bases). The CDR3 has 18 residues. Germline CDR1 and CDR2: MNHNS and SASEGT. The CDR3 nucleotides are TGTGCCACAACTTGGGCTGGGCAGGCGGGCTCTGGGACCAACGTCCTGACTTTC. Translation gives CATTWAGQAGSGTNVLTF.

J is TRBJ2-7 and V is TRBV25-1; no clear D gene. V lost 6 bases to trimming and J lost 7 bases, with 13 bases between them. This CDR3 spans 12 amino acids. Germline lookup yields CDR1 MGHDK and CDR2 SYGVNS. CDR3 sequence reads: CASRGRVGEQYF. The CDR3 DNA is TGTGCCAGCAGGGGCCGGGTGGGAGAGCAGTACTTC.

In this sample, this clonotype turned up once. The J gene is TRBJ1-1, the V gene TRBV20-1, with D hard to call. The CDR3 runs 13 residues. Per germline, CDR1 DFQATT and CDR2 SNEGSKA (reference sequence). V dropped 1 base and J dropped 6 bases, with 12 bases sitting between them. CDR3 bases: TGCAGTGCTAGAGGCCAGGAAGAACCTGAAGCTTTCTTT. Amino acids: CSARGQEEPEAFF.

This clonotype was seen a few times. The CDR3 loop is CASSLGQGAHYEQYF. Here the CDR3 DNA reads TGTGCCAGCAGCTTAGGACAGGGGGCCCACTACGAGCAGTACTTC. The chain recombines TRBV7-9 with TRBJ2-7; 10 nucleotides line up with TRBD1. The J segment lost 3 bases and the V segment lost 1 base, leaving 3 bases of the junction unmatched. This CDR3 region has 15 residues. Germline V gives CDR1 SEHNR, CDR2 FQNEAQ (reference sequence).

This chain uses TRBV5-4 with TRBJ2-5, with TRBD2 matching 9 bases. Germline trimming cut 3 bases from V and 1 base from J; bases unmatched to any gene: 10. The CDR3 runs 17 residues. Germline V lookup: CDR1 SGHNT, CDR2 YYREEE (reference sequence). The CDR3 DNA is TGTGCCAGCAGCTCCCGGGCACTAGCGGGTAGCCAAGAGACCCAGTACTTC. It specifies CASSSRALAGSQETQYF. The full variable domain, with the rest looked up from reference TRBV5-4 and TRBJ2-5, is ETGVTQSPTHLIKTRGQQVTLRCSSQSGHNTVSWYQQALGQGPQFIFQYYREEENGRGNFPPRFSGLQFPNYSSELNVNALELDDSALYLCASSSRALAGSQETQYFGPGTRLLVL.

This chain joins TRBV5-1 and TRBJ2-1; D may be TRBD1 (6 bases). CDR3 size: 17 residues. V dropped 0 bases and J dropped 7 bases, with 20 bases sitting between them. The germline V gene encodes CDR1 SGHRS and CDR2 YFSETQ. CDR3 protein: CASSLGGNRAGENEQFF. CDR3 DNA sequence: TGCGCCAGCAGCTTGGGGGGAAACAGGGCAGGTGAGAATGAGCAGTTCTTC.

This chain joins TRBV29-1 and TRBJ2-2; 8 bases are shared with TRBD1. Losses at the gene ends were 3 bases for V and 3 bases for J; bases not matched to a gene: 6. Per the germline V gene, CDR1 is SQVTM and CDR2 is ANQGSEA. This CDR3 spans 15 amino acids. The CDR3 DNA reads TGCAGCGTTGAGCGGACAGGGTACGACACCGGGGAGCTGTTTTTT. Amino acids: CSVERTGYDTGELFF.

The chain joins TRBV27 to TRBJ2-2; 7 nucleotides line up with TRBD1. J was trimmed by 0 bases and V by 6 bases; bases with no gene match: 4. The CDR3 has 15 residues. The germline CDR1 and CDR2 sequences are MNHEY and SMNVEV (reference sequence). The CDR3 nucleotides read TGTGCCAGCAGCCCCGGACAGGCGAACACCGGGGAGCTGTTTTTT. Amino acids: CASSPGQANTGELFF.

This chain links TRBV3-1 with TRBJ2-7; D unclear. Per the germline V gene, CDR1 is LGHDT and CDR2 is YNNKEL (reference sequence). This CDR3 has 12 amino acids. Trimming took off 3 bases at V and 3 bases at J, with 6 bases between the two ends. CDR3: CASSHDGYEQYF. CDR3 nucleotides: TGTGCCAGCAGCCATGACGGCTACGAGCAGTACTTC.

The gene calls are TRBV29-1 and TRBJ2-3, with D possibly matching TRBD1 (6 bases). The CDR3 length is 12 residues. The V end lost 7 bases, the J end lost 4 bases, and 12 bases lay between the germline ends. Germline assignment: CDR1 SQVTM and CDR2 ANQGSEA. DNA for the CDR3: TGCAGCGCTATAACAGGGCCAGATACGCAGTATTTT. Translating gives CSAITGPDTQYF.

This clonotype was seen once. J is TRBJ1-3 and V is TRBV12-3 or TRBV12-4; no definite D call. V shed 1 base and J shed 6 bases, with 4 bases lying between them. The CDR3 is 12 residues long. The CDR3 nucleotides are TGTGCCAGCAGTTTAGTCGTAAACACCATATATTTT. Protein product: CASSLVVNTIYF.

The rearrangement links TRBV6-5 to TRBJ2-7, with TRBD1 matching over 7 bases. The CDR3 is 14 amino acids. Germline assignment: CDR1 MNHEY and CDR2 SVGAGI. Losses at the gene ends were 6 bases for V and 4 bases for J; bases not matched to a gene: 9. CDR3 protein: CASRPGQSSYEQYF. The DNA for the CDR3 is TGTGCCAGCAGGCCGGGACAGAGTTCTTACGAGCAGTACTTC.

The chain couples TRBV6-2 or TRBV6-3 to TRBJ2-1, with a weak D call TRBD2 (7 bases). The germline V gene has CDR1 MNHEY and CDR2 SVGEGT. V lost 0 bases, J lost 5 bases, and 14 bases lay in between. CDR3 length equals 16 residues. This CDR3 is CASSYSSRGTNNEQFF. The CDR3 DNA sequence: TGTGCCAGCAGTTACTCTTCGAGGGGGACTAACAATGAGCAGTTCTTC.

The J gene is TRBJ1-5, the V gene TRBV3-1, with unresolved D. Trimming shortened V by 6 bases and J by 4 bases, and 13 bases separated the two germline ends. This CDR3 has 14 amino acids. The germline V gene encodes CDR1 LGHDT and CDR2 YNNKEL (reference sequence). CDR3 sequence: CASSFRTENQPQHF. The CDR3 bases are TGTGCCAGCAGTTTCAGGACTGAGAATCAGCCCCAGCATTTT.

CDR3 coding DNA: TGCGCCACCAAACAGGGTAGCTCCTACGAGCAGTACTTC. Translating gives CATKQGSSYEQYF. The V call is TRBV5-1, the J call TRBJ2-7; D may be TRBD1 (6 bases). CDR1 is SGHRS and CDR2 is YFSETQ in the germline V gene. With 9 bases removed from V and 0 bases from J, the gap between germline ends came to 13 bases. The CDR3 runs 13 residues.

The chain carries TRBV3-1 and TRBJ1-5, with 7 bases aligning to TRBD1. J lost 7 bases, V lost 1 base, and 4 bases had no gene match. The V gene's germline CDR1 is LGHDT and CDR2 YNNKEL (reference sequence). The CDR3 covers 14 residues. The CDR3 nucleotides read TGTGCCAGCAGCCAAGGACAGGGTTGGCAGCCCCAGCATTTT. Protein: CASSQGQGWQPQHF. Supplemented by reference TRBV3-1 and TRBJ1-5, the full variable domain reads DTAVSQTPKYLVTQMGNDKSIKCEQNLGHDTMYWYKQDSKKFLKIMFSYNNKELIINETVPNRFSPKSPDKAHLNLHINSLELGDSAVYFCASSQGQGWQPQHFGDGTRLSIL.

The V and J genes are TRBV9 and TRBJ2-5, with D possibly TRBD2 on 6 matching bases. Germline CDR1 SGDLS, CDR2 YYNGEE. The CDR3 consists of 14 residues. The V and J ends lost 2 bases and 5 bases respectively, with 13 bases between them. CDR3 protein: CASSVQVRGETQYF. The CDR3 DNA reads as TGTGCCAGCAGCGTTCAGGTTCGGGGGGAGACCCAGTACTTC.

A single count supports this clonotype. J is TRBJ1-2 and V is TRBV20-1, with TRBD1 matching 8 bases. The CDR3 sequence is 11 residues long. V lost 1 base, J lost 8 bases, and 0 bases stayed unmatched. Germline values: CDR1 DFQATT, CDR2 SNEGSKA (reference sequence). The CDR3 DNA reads TGCAGTGCTAGAGCAGGGGGCGGCTACACCTTC. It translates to CSARAGGGYTF.

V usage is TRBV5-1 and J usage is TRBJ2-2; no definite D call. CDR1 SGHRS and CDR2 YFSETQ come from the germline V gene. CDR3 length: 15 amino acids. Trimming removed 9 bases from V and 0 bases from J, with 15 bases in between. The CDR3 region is CATSPSGANTGELFF. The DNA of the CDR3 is TGCGCCACCTCCCCTTCGGGCGCGAACACCGGGGAGCTGTTTTTT.

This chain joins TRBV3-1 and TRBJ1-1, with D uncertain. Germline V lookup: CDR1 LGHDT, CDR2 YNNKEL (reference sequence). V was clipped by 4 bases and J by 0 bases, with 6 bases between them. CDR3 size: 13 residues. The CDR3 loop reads CASSLTMNTEAFF. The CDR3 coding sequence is TGTGCCAGCAGCCTAACCATGAACACTGAAGCTTTCTTT.

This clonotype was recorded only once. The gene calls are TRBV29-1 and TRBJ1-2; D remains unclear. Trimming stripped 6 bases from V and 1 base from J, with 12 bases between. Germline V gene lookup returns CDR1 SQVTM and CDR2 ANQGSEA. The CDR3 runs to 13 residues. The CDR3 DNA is TGCAGCGTCCGCCTCGACCTTAACTATGGCTACACCTTC. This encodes CSVRLDLNYGYTF.